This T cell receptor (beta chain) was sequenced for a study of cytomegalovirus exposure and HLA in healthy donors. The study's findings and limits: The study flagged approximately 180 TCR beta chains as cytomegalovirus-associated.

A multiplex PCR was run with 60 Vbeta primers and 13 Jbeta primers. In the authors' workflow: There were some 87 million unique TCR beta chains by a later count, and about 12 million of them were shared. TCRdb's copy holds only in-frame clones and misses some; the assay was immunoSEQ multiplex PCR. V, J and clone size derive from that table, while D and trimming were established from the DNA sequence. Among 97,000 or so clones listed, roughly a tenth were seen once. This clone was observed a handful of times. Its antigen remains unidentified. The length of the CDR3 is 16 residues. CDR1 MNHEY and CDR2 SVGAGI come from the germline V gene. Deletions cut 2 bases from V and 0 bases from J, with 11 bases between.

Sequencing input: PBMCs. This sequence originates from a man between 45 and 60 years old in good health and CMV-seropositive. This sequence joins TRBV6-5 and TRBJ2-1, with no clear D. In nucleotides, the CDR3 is TGTGCCAGCAGTTACACCCTAGATCGCTCCTACAATGAGCAGTTCTTC. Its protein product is CASSYTLDRSYNEQFF.